The rows below give T cell receptor beta chains drawn from one sample of a study of blood T cell repertoires in COVID-19. Here immunoSEQ multiplex PCR was the method, and the copy in TCRdb shows in-frame clones only, minus some. Of 250,000 or so clones in the sample, roughly nine tenths were seen once. Sequencing used PBMCs or T cells enriched from blood (not recorded which). These receptors were taken from a human donor in a cohort exposed to, infected with or recovered from COVID-19 (not recorded which). The donor label of this sample is uncertain. CDR3s include the opening cysteine and the closing phenylalanine or tryptophan. The D gene is left open where the match is weak. A row's size may be missing; if present it is once, few, many or a size class.

v_gene: TRBV6-1
j_gene: TRBJ2-7
abundance: NA
d_gene: TRBD1
CDR3nt: TGTGCCAGCAGTGAAGGGACAGGGAAGGGCGAGCAGTACTTC
CDR3aa: CASSEGTGKGEQYF

v_gene: TRBV11-2
j_gene: TRBJ2-7
abundance: NA
d_gene: NA
CDR3nt: TGTGCCAGCAGCGTCACCTACGAGCAGTACTTC
CDR3aa: CASSVTYEQYF

v_gene: TRBV18
j_gene: TRBJ1-1
abundance: NA
d_gene: NA
CDR3nt: TGTGCCAGCTCCCGCTCAGAGAACACTGAAGCTTTCTTT
CDR3aa: CASSRSENTEAFF

v_gene: TRBV5-1
j_gene: TRBJ1-1
abundance: NA
d_gene: NA
CDR3nt: TGCGCCAGCAGCCCTACGTTGATTCGGAACACTGAAGCTTTCTTT
CDR3aa: CASSPTLIRNTEAFF

v_gene: TRBV19
j_gene: TRBJ1-1
abundance: NA
d_gene: NA
CDR3nt: TGTGCCAGTAGTACCGTCGGAGGGGTGGGTGAAGCTTTCTTT
CDR3aa: CASSTVGGVGEAFF

v_gene: TRBV7-6
j_gene: TRBJ2-5
abundance: NA
d_gene: NA
CDR3nt: TGTGCCAGCAGCTTACCAGCGCGGGCAGAGACCCAGTACTTC
CDR3aa: CASSLPARAETQYF

v_gene: TRBV27
j_gene: TRBJ2-4
abundance: few
d_gene: NA
CDR3nt: TGTGCCAGCAGTTCCGGGGTAGCCAAAAACATTCAGTACTTC
CDR3aa: CASSSGVAKNIQYF

v_gene: TRBV3-1/TRBV3-2
j_gene: TRBJ1-5
abundance: NA
d_gene: NA
CDR3nt: TGTGCCAGCAGCCAAAGGGGGAATTATCAGCCCCAGCATTTT
CDR3aa: CASSQRGNYQPQHF

v_gene: TRBV3-1/TRBV3-2
j_gene: TRBJ2-1
abundance: NA
d_gene: TRBD2
CDR3nt: TGTGCCAGCAGCCAAGGGTTCCCGGGGGGGCCTTCGAGCTCCTACAATGAGCAGTTCTTC
CDR3aa: CASSQGFPGGPSSSYNEQFF

v_gene: TRBV19
j_gene: TRBJ1-4
abundance: NA
d_gene: TRBD1
CDR3nt: TGTGCCAGTACAGGGACAGGGTGGGAAAAACTGTTTTTT
CDR3aa: CASTGTGWEKLFF

v_gene: TRBV19
j_gene: TRBJ2-7
abundance: NA
d_gene: NA
CDR3nt: TGTGCCAGTAGTATCGGGCGGCCAGGGGACGAGCAGTACTTC
CDR3aa: CASSIGRPGDEQYF

v_gene: TRBV4-2
j_gene: TRBJ2-6
abundance: NA
d_gene: TRBD2
CDR3nt: TGTGCCAGCAGCCGTTGGGGACTAGCCCTCCTCTCTGGGGCCAACGTCCTGACTTTC
CDR3aa: CASSRWGLALLSGANVLTF

v_gene: TRBV4-3
j_gene: TRBJ1-2
abundance: NA
d_gene: NA
CDR3nt: TGCGCCAGCAGCCAAAACAGGGAGAGGTGGTTGGGCTACACCTTC
CDR3aa: CASSQNRERWLGYTF

v_gene: TRBV6-5
j_gene: TRBJ1-5
abundance: NA
d_gene: TRBD1
CDR3nt: TGTGCCAGCAGGCCCGACAGGGTAGGGCAGCCCCAGCATTTT
CDR3aa: CASRPDRVGQPQHF

v_gene: TRBV7-8
j_gene: TRBJ2-1
abundance: NA
d_gene: TRBD1
CDR3nt: TGTGCCAGCAGCTTGAGAGGGGGCTTCAGCTCCTACAATGAGCAGTTCTTC
CDR3aa: CASSLRGGFSSYNEQFF

v_gene: TRBV30
j_gene: TRBJ2-7
abundance: NA
d_gene: TRBD2
CDR3nt: TGTGCCTGGAGTGTAGGTAGCGGGGGGTTCGGCGAGCAGTACTTC
CDR3aa: CAWSVGSGGFGEQYF

v_gene: TRBV18
j_gene: TRBJ2-3
abundance: NA
d_gene: NA
CDR3nt: TGTGCCAGCTCACGCAGGGATGGGACAGATACGCAGTATTTT
CDR3aa: CASSRRDGTDTQYF

v_gene: TRBV3-1/TRBV3-2
j_gene: TRBJ2-7
abundance: once
d_gene: NA
CDR3nt: TGTGCCAGCAGCCCAGGGAAAGATACCTACGAGCAGTACTTC
CDR3aa: CASSPGKDTYEQYF

v_gene: TRBV6-1
j_gene: TRBJ1-5
abundance: NA
d_gene: NA
CDR3nt: TGTGCCAGCAGTGCGTGGGAGACACTGGCCAATCAGCCCCAGCATTTT
CDR3aa: CASSAWETLANQPQHF

v_gene: TRBV11-3
j_gene: TRBJ2-1
abundance: NA
d_gene: TRBD2
CDR3nt: TGTGCCAGCAGCTCAGATAAGCGGGGGAGTTACAATGAGCAGTTCTTC
CDR3aa: CASSSDKRGSYNEQFF

v_gene: TRBV11-1
j_gene: TRBJ2-5
abundance: NA
d_gene: TRBD1
CDR3nt: TGTGCCAGCAGCCCGCGGACAGGGAGAGAGACCCAGTACTTC
CDR3aa: CASSPRTGRETQYF

v_gene: TRBV6-5
j_gene: TRBJ2-1
abundance: NA
d_gene: TRBD2
CDR3nt: TGTGCCAGCAGTTACTCAAGCGGGGGGGCCCATGAGCAGTTCTTC
CDR3aa: CASSYSSGGAHEQFF

v_gene: TRBV7-9
j_gene: TRBJ1-1
abundance: NA
d_gene: TRBD1
CDR3nt: TGTGCCAGCAGCTTTGGGGACAGTAACACTGAAGCTTTCTTT
CDR3aa: CASSFGDSNTEAFF

v_gene: TRBV7-2
j_gene: TRBJ1-4
abundance: NA
d_gene: NA
CDR3nt: TGTGCCAGCAGCTTACTCCTGGCCGGGAATGAAAAACTGTTTTTT
CDR3aa: CASSLLLAGNEKLFF

v_gene: TRBV19
j_gene: TRBJ2-3
abundance: NA
d_gene: TRBD1
CDR3nt: TGTGCCAGTAGCCACAGGGGGCAGGGGACGAGGACAGATACGCAGTATTTT
CDR3aa: CASSHRGQGTRTDTQYF

v_gene: TRBV25-1
j_gene: TRBJ2-1
abundance: NA
d_gene: TRBD2
CDR3nt: TGTGCCAGCAGTGAATCAGCGGGGTTCAATGAGCAGTTCTTC
CDR3aa: CASSESAGFNEQFF

v_gene: TRBV11-2
j_gene: TRBJ1-1
abundance: NA
d_gene: TRBD1
CDR3nt: TGTGCCAGCAGCTTAGTTGGGACAGTTCACACTGAAGCTTTCTTT
CDR3aa: CASSLVGTVHTEAFF

v_gene: TRBV12-1
j_gene: TRBJ2-2
abundance: NA
d_gene: NA
CDR3nt: TGTGCCAGCAGTAAAGATGATCGGGGCGGGGAGCTGTTTTTT
CDR3aa: CASSKDDRGGELFF

v_gene: TRBV11-2
j_gene: TRBJ2-3
abundance: NA
d_gene: TRBD2
CDR3nt: TGTGCCAGCAGCCCAGCCGGGGGGATACCTAGCACAGATACGCAGTATTTT
CDR3aa: CASSPAGGIPSTDTQYF

v_gene: TRBV27
j_gene: TRBJ2-2
abundance: NA
d_gene: TRBD1
CDR3nt: TGTGCCAGCAGTTCTCCGGCGGGACAGGGCATAGGGATTGCCGGGGAGCTGTTTTTT
CDR3aa: CASSSPAGQGIGIAGELFF

v_gene: TRBV19
j_gene: TRBJ2-7
abundance: NA
d_gene: NA
CDR3nt: TGTGCCAGTAAAATAGGGTCCGGGGGGCACTACGAGCAGTACTTC
CDR3aa: CASKIGSGGHYEQYF

v_gene: TRBV7-9
j_gene: TRBJ2-7
abundance: few
d_gene: NA
CDR3nt: TGTGCCAGCAGCGCGAGATACGAGCAGTACTTC
CDR3aa: CASSARYEQYF

v_gene: TRBV12-3/TRBV12-4
j_gene: TRBJ2-5
abundance: once
d_gene: TRBD1
CDR3nt: TGTGCCAGCAGCCCTAGGACAGGGGAAAGGTACTTC
CDR3aa: CASSPRTGERYF

v_gene: TRBV19
j_gene: TRBJ1-1
abundance: NA
d_gene: TRBD1
CDR3nt: TGTGCCAGTAGGGGGACAGGCCTTTCCCCAACGGCTTTCTTT
CDR3aa: CASRGTGLSPTAFF

v_gene: TRBV4-1
j_gene: TRBJ2-1
abundance: NA
d_gene: TRBD2
CDR3nt: TGCGCCAGCAGCCAGGGACTAGCGGGGGGGGCGGAATACAATGAGCAGTTCTTC
CDR3aa: CASSQGLAGGAEYNEQFF

v_gene: TRBV10-3
j_gene: TRBJ1-6
abundance: NA
d_gene: NA
CDR3nt: TGTGCCATCAGTGTACGGGAGATTAATTCACCCCTCCACTTT
CDR3aa: CAISVREINSPLHF

v_gene: TRBV5-1
j_gene: TRBJ1-1
abundance: once
d_gene: NA
CDR3nt: TGCGCCAGCAGCTTCCTACCCTTCCGGGAAGCGAACACTGAAGCTTTCTTT
CDR3aa: CASSFLPFREANTEAFF

v_gene: TRBV5-5
j_gene: TRBJ2-3
abundance: NA
d_gene: TRBD2
CDR3nt: TGTGCCAGCAGCTTTAGCGGGGGGGAATCAGATACGCAGTATTTT
CDR3aa: CASSFSGGESDTQYF

v_gene: TRBV4-3
j_gene: TRBJ2-3
abundance: few
d_gene: NA
CDR3nt: TGCGCCAGCAGCCAGGGAGGGGGGGCTACAGATACGCAGTATTTT
CDR3aa: CASSQGGGATDTQYF

v_gene: TRBV7-8
j_gene: TRBJ2-5
abundance: NA
d_gene: TRBD2
CDR3nt: TGTGCCAGCAGCCTTTGGGTAGCGGGGGGTCAAGAGACCCAGTACTTC
CDR3aa: CASSLWVAGGQETQYF

v_gene: TRBV7-9
j_gene: TRBJ2-2
abundance: NA
d_gene: NA
CDR3nt: TGTGCCAGCAGCTCCGGACACCTTCCTGCGAACACCGGGGAGCTGTTTTTT
CDR3aa: CASSSGHLPANTGELFF

v_gene: TRBV3-1/TRBV3-2
j_gene: TRBJ1-6
abundance: NA
d_gene: NA
CDR3nt: TGTGCCAGCAGCCAACGAGTCAGGAAGAATTCACCCCTCCACTTT
CDR3aa: CASSQRVRKNSPLHF

v_gene: TRBV7-9
j_gene: TRBJ1-5
abundance: NA
d_gene: TRBD1
CDR3nt: TGTGCCAGCAGCACGACAGGGGGAGGAAGCAATCAGCCCCAGCATTTT
CDR3aa: CASSTTGGGSNQPQHF

v_gene: TRBV19
j_gene: TRBJ1-6
abundance: NA
d_gene: NA
CDR3nt: TGTGCCAGTAGCGCCGGACAGAAAAATTCACCCCTCCACTTT
CDR3aa: CASSAGQKNSPLHF

v_gene: TRBV4-1
j_gene: TRBJ2-5
abundance: NA
d_gene: TRBD2
CDR3nt: TGCGCCAGCAGCCAGTTGCTAGCGGGGATACTCATACAAGAGACCCAGTACTTC
CDR3aa: CASSQLLAGILIQETQYF

v_gene: TRBV4-2
j_gene: TRBJ2-5
abundance: NA
d_gene: NA
CDR3nt: TGTGCCAGCAGCCAAGATCTGGGGGCTGGGGAGACCCAGTACTTC
CDR3aa: CASSQDLGAGETQYF